This TCR beta chain emerged from a study of cytotoxic CD8 clonotypes in ibrutinib-treated CLL. The CDR3 is made up of 15 amino acids. Germline CDR1 is MNHEY and CDR2 is SMNVEV (reference sequence). V was shortened by 6 bases and J by 3 bases, with 12 bases between the two germline ends. Clones were sequenced by immunoSEQ multiplex PCR, and TCRdb holds only the in-frame ones, with some missing. The data show about 50,000 clones, 57% seen once. The source material was PBMCs, sampled after 24 months of ibrutinib treatment. This TCR was sampled from a human donor with chronic lymphocytic leukemia. The genes are TRBV27 and TRBJ1-6; D unresolved. CDR3 residues: CASSLPRNYNSPLHF. DNA for the CDR3: TGTGCCAGCAGCCTACCTCGGAACTATAATTCACCCCTCCACTTT.